This T cell receptor beta chain was captured by sequencing in a study of T-cell memory formation after mild COVID-19. Study-level points and caveats: CD4+ contracting clones were found mainly in CM and EM, and CD8+ ones in EMRA. The second-wave clones peaking on day 37 were not confirmed as SARS-CoV-2-specific. Contracting clones from day 15 to 85 had balanced CD4/CD8; later expanders favoured CD4+.

This clonotype occurred a few times. Its antigen remains unidentified. MiXCR was run by TCRdb on the 5' RACE reads, yielding one entry per CDR3 protein. The sample includes 140,000 to 150,000 distinct CDR3 sequences, about 19% of them seen just once. The sequencing sample was made of PBMCs or a T cell subset sorted from them (not recorded which). This TCR was recovered from an adult woman who had mild COVID-19 (a few samples of this study predate the infection). Cell type and time point are not known.

The CDR3 DNA follows: TGCGCCAGCAGCCAACAGCCAACTAATGAAAAACTGTTTTTT. Translated, it gives CASSQQPTNEKLFF. The rearrangement joins TRBV4-1 to TRBJ1-4; D unclear. CDR3 length: 14 amino acids. Germline V CDR1 and CDR2: MGHRA, YSYEKL. Trimming cost V 2 bases and J 0 bases, with 4 bases left between them.